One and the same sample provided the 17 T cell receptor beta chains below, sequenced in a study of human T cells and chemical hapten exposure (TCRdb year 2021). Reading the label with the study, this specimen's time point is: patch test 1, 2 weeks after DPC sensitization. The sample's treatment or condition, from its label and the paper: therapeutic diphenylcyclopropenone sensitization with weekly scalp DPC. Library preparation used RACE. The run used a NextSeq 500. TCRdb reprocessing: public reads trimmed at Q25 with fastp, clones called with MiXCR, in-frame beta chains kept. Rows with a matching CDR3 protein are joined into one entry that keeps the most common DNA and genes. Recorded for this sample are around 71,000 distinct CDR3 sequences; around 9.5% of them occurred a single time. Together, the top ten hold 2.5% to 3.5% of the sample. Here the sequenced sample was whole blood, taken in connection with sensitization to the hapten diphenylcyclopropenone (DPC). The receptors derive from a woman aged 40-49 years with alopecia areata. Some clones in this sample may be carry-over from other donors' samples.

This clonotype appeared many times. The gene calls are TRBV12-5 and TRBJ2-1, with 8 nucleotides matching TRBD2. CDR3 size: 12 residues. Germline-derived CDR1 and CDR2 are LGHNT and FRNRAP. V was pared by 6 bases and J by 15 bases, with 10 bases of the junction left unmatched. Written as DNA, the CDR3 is TGTGCTAGTGGCACGGGGACTAGTAACTGGTTCTTC. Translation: CASGTGTSNWFF.

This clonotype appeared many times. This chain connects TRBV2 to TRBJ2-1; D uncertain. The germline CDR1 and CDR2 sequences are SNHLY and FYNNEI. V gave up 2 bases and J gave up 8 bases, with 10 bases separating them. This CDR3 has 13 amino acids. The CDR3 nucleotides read TGTGCCAGCAGTGAATTCCCCCCATATGAGCAGTTCTTC. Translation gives CASSEFPPYEQFF.

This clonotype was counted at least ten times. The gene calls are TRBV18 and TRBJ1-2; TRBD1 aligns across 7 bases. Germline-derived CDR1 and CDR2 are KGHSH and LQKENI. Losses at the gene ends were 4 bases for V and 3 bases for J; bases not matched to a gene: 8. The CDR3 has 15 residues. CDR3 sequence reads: CASSQQGLHYYGYTF. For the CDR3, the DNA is TGTGCCAGCTCACAACAGGGGCTCCATTACTATGGCTACACCTTC. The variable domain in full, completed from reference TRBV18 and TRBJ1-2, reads NAGVMQNPRHLVRRRGQEARLRCSPMKGHSHVYWYRQLPEEGLKFMVYLQKENIIDESGMPKERFSAEFPKEGPSILRIQQVVRGDSAAYFCASSQQGLHYYGYTFGSGTRLTVV.

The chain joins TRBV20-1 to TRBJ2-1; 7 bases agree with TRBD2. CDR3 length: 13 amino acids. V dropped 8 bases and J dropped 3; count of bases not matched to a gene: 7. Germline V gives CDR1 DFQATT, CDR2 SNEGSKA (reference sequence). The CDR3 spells CSLGVAGYNEQFF. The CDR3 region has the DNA TGCAGTCTGGGGGTAGCGGGCTACAATGAGCAGTTCTTC.

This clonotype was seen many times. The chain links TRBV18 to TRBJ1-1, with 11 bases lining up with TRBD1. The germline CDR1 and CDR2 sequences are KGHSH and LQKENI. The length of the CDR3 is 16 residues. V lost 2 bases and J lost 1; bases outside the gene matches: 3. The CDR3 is CASSPSGTGGNTEAFF. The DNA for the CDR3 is TGTGCCAGCTCACCAAGTGGGACAGGGGGGAACACTGAAGCTTTCTTT.

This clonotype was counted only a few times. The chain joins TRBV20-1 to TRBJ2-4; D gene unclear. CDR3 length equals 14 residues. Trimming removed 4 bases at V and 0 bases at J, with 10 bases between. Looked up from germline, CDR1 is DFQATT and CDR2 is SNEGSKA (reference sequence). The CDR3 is CSAMWRLAKNIQYF. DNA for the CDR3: TGCAGTGCTATGTGGCGATTAGCCAAAAACATTCAGTACTTC.

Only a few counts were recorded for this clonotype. CDR3 amino acids: CAWEDYQSYNEQFF. As DNA, the CDR3 is TGTGCCTGGGAGGACTACCAGTCCTACAATGAGCAGTTCTTC. V is TRBV30 and J is TRBJ2-1, with a possible D match to TRBD2 (6 bases). Trimming stripped 5 bases from V and 1 base from J, with 12 bases between. The CDR3 sequence is 14 residues long. Germline values: CDR1 GTSNPN, CDR2 SVGIG (reference sequence).

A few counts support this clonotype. CDR3 residues: CASSLAGINSYEQYF. The CDR3 DNA is TGTGCCAGCAGCTTAGCGGGGATCAACTCCTACGAGCAGTACTTC. The rearrangement uses TRBV11-2 and TRBJ2-7; possible D gene TRBD2, 5 bases. This CDR3 is built from 15 residues. V was cut by 1 base and J by 0 bases, with 10 bases left in between. Germline CDR1 reads SGHAT; CDR2 reads FQNNGV.

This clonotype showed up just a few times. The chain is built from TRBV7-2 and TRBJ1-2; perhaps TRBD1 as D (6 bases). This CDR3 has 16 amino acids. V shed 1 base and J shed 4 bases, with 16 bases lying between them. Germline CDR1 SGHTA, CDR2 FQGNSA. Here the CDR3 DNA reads TGTGCCAGCAGCTTAGGAGTAGTCGGACAGCCCTATGGCTACACCTTC. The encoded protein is CASSLGVVGQPYGYTF.

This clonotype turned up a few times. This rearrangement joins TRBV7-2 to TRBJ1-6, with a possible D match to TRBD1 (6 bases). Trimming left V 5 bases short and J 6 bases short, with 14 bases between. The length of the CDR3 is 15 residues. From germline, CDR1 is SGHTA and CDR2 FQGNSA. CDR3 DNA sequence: TGTGCCAGCAGCCGCAGCGCCAGGGGTAATTCACCCCTCCACTTT. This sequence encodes CASSRSARGNSPLHF. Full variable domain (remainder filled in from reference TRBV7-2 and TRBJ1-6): GAGVSQSPSNKVTEKGKDVELRCDPISGHTALYWYRQSLGQGLEFLIYFQGNSAPDKSGLPSDRFSAERTGGSVSTLTIQRTQQEDSAVYLCASSRSARGNSPLHFGNGTRLTVT.

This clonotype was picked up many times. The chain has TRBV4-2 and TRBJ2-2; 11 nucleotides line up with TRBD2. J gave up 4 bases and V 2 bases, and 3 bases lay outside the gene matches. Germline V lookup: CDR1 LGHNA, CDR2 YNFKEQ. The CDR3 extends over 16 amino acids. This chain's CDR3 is CASSQIAGGPTGELFF. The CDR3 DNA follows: TGTGCCAGCAGCCAAATAGCGGGGGGGCCCACCGGGGAGCTGTTTTTT.

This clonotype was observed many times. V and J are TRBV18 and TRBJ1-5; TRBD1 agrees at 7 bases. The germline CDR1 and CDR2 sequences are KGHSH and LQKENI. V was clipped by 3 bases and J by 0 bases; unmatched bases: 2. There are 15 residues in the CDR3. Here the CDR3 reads CASSPGTDSNQPQHF. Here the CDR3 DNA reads TGTGCCAGCTCACCTGGGACAGATAGCAATCAGCCCCAGCATTTT.

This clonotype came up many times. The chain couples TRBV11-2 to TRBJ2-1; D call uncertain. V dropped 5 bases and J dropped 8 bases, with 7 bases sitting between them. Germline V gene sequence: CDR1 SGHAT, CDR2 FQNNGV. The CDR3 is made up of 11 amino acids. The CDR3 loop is CASSRRDEQFF. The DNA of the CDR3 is TGTGCCAGCAGCCGGCGAGATGAGCAGTTCTTC.

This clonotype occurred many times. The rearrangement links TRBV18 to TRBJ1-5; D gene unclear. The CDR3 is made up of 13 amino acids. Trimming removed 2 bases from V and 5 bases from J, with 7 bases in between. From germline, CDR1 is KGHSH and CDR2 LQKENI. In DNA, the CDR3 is TGTGCCAGCTCACCAGGGAACGATCAGCCCCAGCATTTT. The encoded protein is CASSPGNDQPQHF.

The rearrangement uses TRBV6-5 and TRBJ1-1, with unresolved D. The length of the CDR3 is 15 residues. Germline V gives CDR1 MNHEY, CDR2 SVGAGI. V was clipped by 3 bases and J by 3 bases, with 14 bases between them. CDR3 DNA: TGTGCCAGCAGTTATGGGTTATCGCGCTACACTGAAGCTTTCTTT. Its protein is CASSYGLSRYTEAFF.

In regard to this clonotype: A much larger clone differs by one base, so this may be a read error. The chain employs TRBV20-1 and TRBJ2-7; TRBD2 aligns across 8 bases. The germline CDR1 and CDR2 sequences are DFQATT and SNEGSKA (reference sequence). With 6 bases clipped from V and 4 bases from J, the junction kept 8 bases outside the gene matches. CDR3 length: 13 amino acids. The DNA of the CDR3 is TGCAGTGCCCCAGCGGGGGAACTTTACGAGCAGTACTTC. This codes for CSAPAGELYEQYF.

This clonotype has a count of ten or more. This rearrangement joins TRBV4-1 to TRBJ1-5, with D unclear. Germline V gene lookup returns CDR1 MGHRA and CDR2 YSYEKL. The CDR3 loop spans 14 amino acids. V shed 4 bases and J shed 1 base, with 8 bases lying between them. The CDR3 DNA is TGCGCCAGCAGCCCAGGCGACAGCAATCAGCCCCAGCATTTT. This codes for CASSPGDSNQPQHF.